This T cell receptor (beta chain) was found in a study of shared clonotypes between healthy human individuals (TCRdb year 2020). For context, the study as a whole: Two women and three men aged 18 to 49 years were included in the cohort. Each donor's leukapheresis produced roughly between about 0.9 and 9.5 billion PBMCs. For each donor, CD4 naive and CD4 memory were each run on three plates, CD8 naive on two plates, and CD8 memory on one plate. To increase sequencing depth and limit assay-specific biases, different laboratories used diverse techniques to prepare libraries and sequence TCR repertoires. Blood TCR repertoires of a handful of healthy adults were deeply sequenced to estimate repertoire size and the extent of clonotype sharing between individuals.

The germline V gene (reference sequence) specifies MNHEY as CDR1 and SMNVEV as CDR2. V loses 5 bases, J loses 2 bases, and the germline ends lie 13 bases apart. There are 14 amino acids in the CDR3, from cysteine to phenylalanine inclusive. Only the CDR3 DNA stays, 42 bases, in frame from base 1. CD8 naive samples consisted of CD45RO-negative cells that were positively selected for CCR7, yielding a CD45RA+CCR7+ population without TemRA cells. Healthy HIV-negative adults with no recently reported acute infections or vaccinations were included as donors. All donors were Caucasian adults living in Nashville, Tennessee, USA. Blood was obtained by leukapheresis, after which PBMCs were separated by Ficoll-Histopaque density gradient centrifugation and cryopreserved in liquid nitrogen vapor phase. Analytical flow cytometry was used to check the purity and quantity of each magnetically sorted T cell population. Each sorted fraction had its genomic DNA isolated and then quantified by UV absorbance on a Nanodrop 2000c.

Notes on this clone: Its antigen remains undetermined. It has no much larger one-base neighbor in the sample; base qualities were not kept.

What the research found in general, with its limitations: Because the study included a small number of donors, the genetic and exposure-history diversity represented was limited. Incomplete sequencing was indicated by rarefaction of sorted-subset datasets, despite the large sequencing depth. Sampling was limited to blood, and TCR repertoires in tissue likely differ from TCR repertoires in blood. When a handful of donors were compared, the shared fraction of clonotypes was 5% to 6.5% for naive CD4, roughly 3.4% for naive CD8, more than 2% for memory CD4, and under 0.5% for memory CD8. Clonotypes shared by all four sorted-subset donors showed higher generation probabilities than non-shared clonotypes. Pairwise subsampling led to the expectation that sequencing depth would affect the degree of clonotype sharing among donors. Larger estimated clonotype richness was generally found for naive subsets than for memory subsets.

Using the deep immunoSEQ assay, multiplex PCR amplified TCR CDR3 regions from genomic DNA. Genomic DNA extracted from each cell subset was distributed evenly over all wells of several immunoSEQ 96-well plates, and each plate served as one replicate. For sorted subsets, around 0.2 ug of genomic DNA, equivalent to 25,000 to 35,000 T cell genomes, went into each replicate PCR. Purified libraries were quantified with a Qubit 3.0 fluorometer, sized on a Bioanalyzer 2100, and re-quantified with the KAPA Library Quantification kit. Every immunoSEQ 96-well plate was sequenced on a dedicated single-read 150-cycle Illumina NextSeq 550 flow cell. In the source study's methods: Because the immunoSEQ output included only junctional sequences and no quality scores, the filtering could not be the same as the filtering used for full-length reads. Sequences were annotated with PyIR, a Python wrapper for IgBLAST v1.9, and V/J genes and CDR3 were assigned using IMGT germline references. Reads with weak V/J assignments (E-value above 1e-6), missing CDR3, stop codons, out-of-frame junctions, or ambiguous translated residues were removed. V3J clonotypes were defined as sequences sharing the same inferred V gene, J gene, and CDR3 amino acid sequence. Percentage overlap between repertoires was computed as shared unique clonotypes divided by the size of the smaller repertoire. RTK rarefaction, the Chao1 estimator, and Recon v2.1 estimates of unobserved clonotypes were used to assess repertoire richness. For all TCRbeta clonotypes obtained by the gDNA method from a handful of donors, generation probabilities were computed with OLGA. As stored in TCRdb, this immuneACCESS dataset retains in-frame rearrangements with V and J assigned. A fraction of the clones does not appear; measured against another copy, unresolved V genes explain less than half of the discrepancy, and the remainder lacks a known reason. V, J and clone size are taken as reported in that table, and D and trimming were inferred from the DNA itself. Across this sample there are about 1.9 million clones, with about 94% seen only once. Roughly 1.7% of the sample is in the top ten clones.

The sequence joins TRBV27 to TRBJ2-7; the D gene is unclear. The TCR sequence derives from a man aged 18 to 30 in good health. Some clones in this sample may be carry-over from other donors' samples. The sample comprised naive CD8+ T cells from PBMCs. The intended sense of this specimen's cell subset or site label: CD45RA+CCR7+. The CDR3 protein is CASSLRHKTYEQYF. In nucleotides, the sequence is TGTGCCAGCAGTCTCAGGCACAAAACCTACGAGCAGTACTTC.